A selection of T cell receptor beta chains follows, all from one sample in a study of blood T cell repertoires in COVID-19. Sequencing was performed with immunoSEQ multiplex PCR; in TCRdb, only in-frame clones are kept and a portion is missing. The sample holds hundreds of thousands of clones, roughly 87% seen once. Sequencing used PBMCs or T cells enriched from blood (not recorded which). The receptor source for this set is a young woman who had recovered from COVID-19. Each CDR3 is given with its conserved first and last residue. Fields, in order: clone size, V gene, J gene, D gene, CDR3 DNA, CDR3 protein. The D gene is left open where the match is weak. Part of the rows lack a size; the others show once, few, many or a class for expanded clones.

size: -; V: TRBV10-3; J: TRBJ1-1; D: TRBD1; DNA: TGTGCCATCAGTGATCAGGGGGCGCCCGGTCTTGCTTTCTTT; CDR3: CAISDQGAPGLAFF
size: -; V: TRBV6-5; J: TRBJ2-5; D: -; DNA: TGTGCCAGCAGTCCAGGACAGCAAGAGACCCAGTACTTC; CDR3: CASSPGQQETQYF
size: few; V: TRBV6-6; J: TRBJ2-7; D: -; DNA: TGTGCCACCTGGGGCACGGCCACGGGGCAGTACTTC; CDR3: CATWGTATGQYF
size: -; V: TRBV6-1; J: TRBJ1-5; D: -; DNA: TGTGCCAGCAGTGGGGGCAGGACCCTTCCTCAGCCCCAGCATTTT; CDR3: CASSGGRTLPQPQHF
size: -; V: TRBV28; J: TRBJ1-2; D: TRBD1; DNA: TGTGCCAGCAATGAATTCGGACAGGGGGTTTATGGCTACACCTTC; CDR3: CASNEFGQGVYGYTF
size: -; V: TRBV18; J: TRBJ2-1; D: TRBD2; DNA: TGTGCCAGCTCACCACCTAGCGGGGAAGAGCAGTTCTTC; CDR3: CASSPPSGEEQFF
size: -; V: TRBV28; J: TRBJ1-2; D: -; DNA: TGTGCCAGCACTCGACATTCTAACTATGGCTACACCTTC; CDR3: CASTRHSNYGYTF
size: once; V: TRBV29-1; J: TRBJ2-1; D: TRBD2; DNA: TGCAGCGTTGGAACGGGGACTAGCGGGGGGCGTGGACAGTTCTTC; CDR3: CSVGTGTSGGRGQFF
size: -; V: TRBV24-1; J: TRBJ2-5; D: -; DNA: TGTGCCACCAGTGATTTTTCGGGGGTTGGGGAGACCCAGTACTTC; CDR3: CATSDFSGVGETQYF
size: -; V: TRBV5-4; J: TRBJ1-4; D: -; DNA: TGTGCCAGCAGCCGAGACGGGGGTTACAATGAAAAACTGTTTTTT; CDR3: CASSRDGGYNEKLFF
size: -; V: TRBV7-2; J: TRBJ2-7; D: TRBD1; DNA: TGTGCCAGCAGTTCCCGGGGACAGGCCCTTGGGGACCCGTCCTACGAGCAGTACTTC; CDR3: CASSSRGQALGDPSYEQYF
size: many; V: TRBV6-5; J: TRBJ2-7; D: TRBD1; DNA: TGTGCCAGCAGTTACCGACAGGGGATCGAGCAGTACTTC; CDR3: CASSYRQGIEQYF
size: -; V: TRBV6-1; J: TRBJ1-3; D: TRBD1; DNA: TGTGCCAGCAGTGAATTATGGGACAGGGACCCCCCTGGAAACACCATATATTTT; CDR3: CASSELWDRDPPGNTIYF
size: once; V: TRBV4-3; J: TRBJ2-3; D: TRBD2; DNA: TGCGCCAGCAGCCAGGCGACTAGCGGGGATGGGGATACGCAGTATTTT; CDR3: CASSQATSGDGDTQYF
size: -; V: TRBV4-2; J: TRBJ2-7; D: -; DNA: TGTGCCAGCAGCCTACAGGGAACCTACGAGCAGTACTTC; CDR3: CASSLQGTYEQYF
size: -; V: TRBV28; J: TRBJ2-7; D: -; DNA: TGTGCCAGCAGCCGTCTCAGTAGCGGTCCCTACGAGCAGTACTTC; CDR3: CASSRLSSGPYEQYF
size: -; V: TRBV7-9; J: TRBJ1-2; D: -; DNA: TGTGCCAGCAGCTTAAAGAGGCGCGGACAGACTAACTATGGCTACACCTTC; CDR3: CASSLKRRGQTNYGYTF
size: -; V: TRBV6-5; J: TRBJ2-7; D: -; DNA: TGTGCCAGCAGGCAACCTCGTGACTCTCCCTACGAGCAGTACTTC; CDR3: CASRQPRDSPYEQYF
size: -; V: TRBV27; J: TRBJ1-1; D: -; DNA: TGTGCCAGCAGTCTAGGGACTTACACTGAAGCTTTCTTT; CDR3: CASSLGTYTEAFF
size: -; V: TRBV6-1; J: TRBJ1-2; D: TRBD1; DNA: TGTGCCAGCAGTGAAGAAACAGGGACAGGCACTAACTATGGCTACACCTTC; CDR3: CASSEETGTGTNYGYTF
size: once; V: TRBV18; J: TRBJ1-6; D: TRBD1; DNA: TGTGCCAGCTCACGGGCACAGGGGCGAGGTTCACCCCTCCACTTT; CDR3: CASSRAQGRGSPLHF
size: few; V: TRBV4-3; J: TRBJ1-1; D: TRBD1; DNA: TGCGCCAGCAGCTACGGGACAGGGGGGTATGACACTGAAGCTTTCTTT; CDR3: CASSYGTGGYDTEAFF
size: -; V: TRBV3-1/TRBV3-2; J: TRBJ1-6; D: -; DNA: TGTGCCAGCAGCTCGAGTCTCTTTGATTCACCCCTCCACTTT; CDR3: CASSSSLFDSPLHF
size: -; V: TRBV10-3; J: TRBJ1-4; D: TRBD1; DNA: TGTGCCATCAGCGTACAGGGGCGTAATGAAAAACTGTTTTTT; CDR3: CAISVQGRNEKLFF
size: -; V: TRBV19; J: TRBJ1-5; D: -; DNA: TGTGCCAGTAGTATATCAGATCTAGGCAATCAGCCCCAGCATTTT; CDR3: CASSISDLGNQPQHF
size: -; V: TRBV7-2; J: TRBJ2-5; D: -; DNA: TGTGCCAGCAGCTTAGATTTAGGACAGCAAGAGACCCAGTACTTC; CDR3: CASSLDLGQQETQYF
size: -; V: TRBV2; J: TRBJ2-3; D: -; DNA: TGTGCCAGCAGTGCCCCCCGGGGAACAGATACGCAGTATTTT; CDR3: CASSAPRGTDTQYF
size: -; V: TRBV9; J: TRBJ2-5; D: -; DNA: TGTGCCAGCAGCGTGGGGGGACCGGCGACCCAAGAGACCCAGTACTTC; CDR3: CASSVGGPATQETQYF
size: -; V: TRBV2; J: TRBJ1-4; D: TRBD1; DNA: TGTGCCAGCAGTGAAGGACAGGGGGCTTACGAAAAACTGTTTTTT; CDR3: CASSEGQGAYEKLFF
size: -; V: TRBV10-1; J: TRBJ2-7; D: TRBD2; DNA: TGCGCCAGCAGGATCCGGGACTACACAGAGCAGTACTTC; CDR3: CASRIRDYTEQYF
size: -; V: TRBV7-3; J: TRBJ2-1; D: -; DNA: TGTGCCAGCAGCTTAGGTGTAGGGGGTCATGAGCAGTTCTTC; CDR3: CASSLGVGGHEQFF
size: -; V: TRBV9; J: TRBJ2-7; D: -; DNA: TGTGCCAGCAGCGTAGTCGGAGGAACCTCCGCCGAGCAGTACTTC; CDR3: CASSVVGGTSAEQYF
size: -; V: TRBV6-5; J: TRBJ2-1; D: TRBD1; DNA: TGTGCCAGCAGCCTCAGGGGGCGCTTGAATGAGCAGTTCTTC; CDR3: CASSLRGRLNEQFF
size: -; V: TRBV4-3; J: TRBJ2-1; D: -; DNA: TGCGCCAGCAGCCGAAGCCTGGGCGATGAGCAGTTCTTC; CDR3: CASSRSLGDEQFF
size: -; V: TRBV11-2; J: TRBJ2-3; D: -; DNA: TGTGCCAGCAGCTTAGACGGGACGCAGTATTTT; CDR3: CASSLDGTQYF
size: -; V: TRBV5-1; J: TRBJ2-1; D: -; DNA: TGCGCCAGCAGCTTACAGGGGACTCCCTACAATGAGCAGTTCTTC; CDR3: CASSLQGTPYNEQFF
size: -; V: TRBV19; J: TRBJ1-5; D: -; DNA: TGTGCCAGTAGTCTCCAGAATAATCAGCCCCAGCATTTT; CDR3: CASSLQNNQPQHF
size: -; V: TRBV11-1; J: TRBJ2-1; D: TRBD2; DNA: TGTGCCAGCAGCTTACATCTAGCGGTTTACAATGAGCAGTTCTTC; CDR3: CASSLHLAVYNEQFF
size: -; V: TRBV4-1; J: TRBJ1-2; D: -; DNA: TGCGCCAGCAGCCAACCCGAGCGCGGGCTGAACTATGGCTACACCTTC; CDR3: CASSQPERGLNYGYTF
size: -; V: TRBV28; J: TRBJ1-2; D: TRBD1; DNA: TGTGCCAGCAGTTCGGGACAGGGTTATGGCTACACCTTC; CDR3: CASSSGQGYGYTF
size: few; V: TRBV7-2; J: TRBJ2-2; D: TRBD1; DNA: TGTGCCAGCAGCCGGAACTACAGGGGGCTAGGGGAGCTGTTTTTT; CDR3: CASSRNYRGLGELFF
size: -; V: TRBV28; J: TRBJ1-4; D: TRBD1; DNA: TGTGCCAGCAGTTTATTGGCAGGGGGTGAAAAACTGTTTTTT; CDR3: CASSLLAGGEKLFF
size: -; V: TRBV27; J: TRBJ2-7; D: TRBD2; DNA: TGTGCCAGCAACCATAAGACACCGGGACTAGGTGACCATGAACTCTTC; CDR3: CASNHKTPGLGDHELF
size: -; V: TRBV7-3; J: TRBJ2-7; D: -; DNA: TGTGCCAGCAGCTTTTCAGGGTCCTACGAGCAGTACTTC; CDR3: CASSFSGSYEQYF
size: -; V: TRBV28; J: TRBJ1-1; D: -; DNA: TGTGCCAGCAGTCCCCGGACACCCAGCCGAGGAGCTTTCTTT; CDR3: CASSPRTPSRGAFF
size: -; V: TRBV2; J: TRBJ2-1; D: -; DNA: TGTGCCAGCAGTGGTCTGGCGGGGGCCTCCTACAATGAGCAGTTCTTC; CDR3: CASSGLAGASYNEQFF
size: -; V: TRBV5-5; J: TRBJ2-7; D: TRBD2; DNA: TGTGCCAGCAGCCCCCCTGGGACTAGCGGGGCATCCGAGCAGTACTTC; CDR3: CASSPPGTSGASEQYF
size: -; V: TRBV5-6; J: TRBJ1-2; D: TRBD1; DNA: TGTGCCAGCAGCTTGGGACAGGGCGGGAACTATGGCTACACCTTC; CDR3: CASSLGQGGNYGYTF
size: -; V: TRBV4-1; J: TRBJ2-1; D: -; DNA: TGCGCCAGCAGCCAACCGGGGTTGGCGTACAATGAGCAGTTCTTC; CDR3: CASSQPGLAYNEQFF
size: -; V: TRBV12-3/TRBV12-4; J: TRBJ2-1; D: -; DNA: TGTGCCCTGCGGACAGCATACAATGAGCAGTTCTTC; CDR3: CALRTAYNEQFF
size: -; V: TRBV19; J: TRBJ2-5; D: TRBD1; DNA: TGTGCCAGTAGTTCCGGGACAGTCGTGACCCAGTACTTC; CDR3: CASSSGTVVTQYF
size: -; V: TRBV7-2; J: TRBJ1-6; D: -; DNA: TGTGCCAGCAGCTTCGAGGGATCCTATAATTCACCCCTCCACTTT; CDR3: CASSFEGSYNSPLHF